Listed below are T cell receptor beta chains from one sample, sequenced in a study of OX40 agonist ivuxolimab in advanced cancers. Measured with immunoSEQ multiplex PCR; TCRdb has only the in-frame clones, and not every one. The sample lists nearly 45,000 clones; about 80% were seen once. The material sequenced was CD4+ or CD8+ T cells sorted from blood, taken in a trial of the OX40 agonist ivuxolimab. The receptors originated from an adult with an advanced solid tumor such as melanoma, head and neck, liver or kidney cancer. CDR3s include the opening cysteine and the closing phenylalanine or tryptophan. D genes are given only for firm matches. A row's size may be missing; if present it is once, few, many or a size class.

NA,TRBV1,NA,TRBJ2-1,TGCACCAGCAGCCAAGGGACTCCCTCCTGTAGCTCCTACAATGAGCAGTTCTTC,CTSSQGTPSCSSYNEQFF
NA,TRBV19,NA,TRBJ2-1,TGTGCCAGTAGTCCTTCCTACAATGAGCAGTTCTTC,CASSPSYNEQFF
NA,TRBV28,TRBD1,TRBJ1-5,TGTGCCAGCAGTTTAACAGGGGATCAGCCCCAGCATTTT,CASSLTGDQPQHF
once,TRBV29-1,NA,TRBJ2-1,TGCAGCGTTGAAGGTCGAACAGCGAGCGACAATGAGCAGTTCTTC,CSVEGRTASDNEQFF
NA,TRBV11-2,NA,TRBJ1-1,TGTGCCAGCAGCTTAGCGTTGGGTGGGAGCAACACTGAAGCTTTCTTT,CASSLALGGSNTEAFF
NA,TRBV7-3,TRBD1,TRBJ1-2,TGTGCCAGCATACAGGGGTCAGCTAACTATGGCTACACCTTC,CASIQGSANYGYTF
NA,TRBV29-1,NA,TRBJ1-2,TGCAGCGTTGAAGAACCCCCTGGCTACACCTTC,CSVEEPPGYTF
NA,TRBV28,TRBD1,TRBJ1-2,TGTGCCAGCAGAAATACAGGGGACTATGGCTACACCTTC,CASRNTGDYGYTF
once,TRBV2,NA,TRBJ2-7,TGTGCCAGCAGCGCCTCCTACGAGCAGTACTTC,CASSASYEQYF
few,TRBV7-9,TRBD2,TRBJ2-7,TGTGCCAGCAGCTCGGGGGGTTGGGGCCCTACCTACGAGCAGTACTTC,CASSSGGWGPTYEQYF
once,TRBV28,NA,TRBJ2-7,TGTGCCAGCAGTTTGAGCTGGGACGGGTCCTACGAGCAGTACTTC,CASSLSWDGSYEQYF
NA,TRBV20-1,NA,TRBJ1-2,TGCAGTGCTAGGGGGACTTATGGCTACACCTTC,CSARGTYGYTF
NA,TRBV11-1,NA,TRBJ1-3,TGTGCCAGCAGCCCGAGAAATGGAAACACCATATATTTT,CASSPRNGNTIYF
NA,TRBV7-6,NA,TRBJ2-2,TGTGCCAGCAGACCCCCGGAACACCCGAACACCGGGGAGCTGTTTTTT,CASRPPEHPNTGELFF
NA,TRBV5-4,NA,TRBJ2-5,TGTGCCAGCACCTCCATGGGGGCCGAGACCCAGTACTTC,CASTSMGAETQYF
NA,TRBV27,NA,TRBJ2-6,TGTGCCAGCAGTTTACTAGTCGGCGCCAACGTCCTGACTTTC,CASSLLVGANVLTF